The next 14 T cell receptor beta chains were all read from a single sample in a study of molecular identifiers for immune sequencing clone quantification. MiXCR, run by TCRdb on the PCR reads, gives a single entry per CDR3 protein. The profile covers tens of thousands of distinct CDR3 sequences, with about 21% appearing a single time and approximately 0.99% taken by the ten largest. Source material: naive CD8+ T cells from blood, with Jurkat cell RNA spiked in. As for subset: FACS-sorted CD8+CD4-CCR7+CD45RA+ naive T cells. These receptors all come from a human donor in good health. Some libraries in this study had Jurkat cell RNA spiked in.

This clonotype was picked up many times. The chain has TRBV20-1 and TRBJ2-7, with 7 bases aligning to TRBD2. Germline CDR1 reads DFQATT; CDR2 reads SNEGSKA (reference sequence). The CDR3 loop spans 13 amino acids. V dropped 6 bases and J dropped 0; count of bases not matched to a gene: 5. For the CDR3, the DNA is TGCAGTGCCAGGGACTATCACTCCTACGAGCAGTACTTC. Translated: CSARDYHSYEQYF.

The chain is built from TRBV11-3 and TRBJ2-1, with 7 bases that match TRBD2. Per germline, CDR1 SGHNT and CDR2 YENEEA. The J segment lost 4 bases and the V segment lost 5 bases, leaving 5 bases of the junction unmatched. CDR3 length equals 14 residues. The CDR3 nucleotides read TGTGCCAGCAGCCGTAGCGGGCCGTACAATGAGCAGTTCTTC. As protein: CASSRSGPYNEQFF.

This clonotype was picked up many times. This chain links TRBV29-1 with TRBJ2-6, with TRBD2 as a possible D gene (5 bases). The V and J ends lost 6 bases and 1 base respectively, with 7 bases between them. Germline assignment: CDR1 SQVTM and CDR2 ANQGSEA. The CDR3 is 13 residues long. The CDR3 nucleotides are TGCAGCGTCCCGGGGTCTGGGGCCAACGTCCTGACTTTC. Translation: CSVPGSGANVLTF. The entire variable domain, with the rest obtained from reference TRBV29-1 and TRBJ2-6, is as follows: SAVISQKPSRDICQRGTSLTIQCQVDSQVTMMFWYRQQPGQSLTLIATANQGSEATYESGFVIDKFPISRPNLTFSTLTVSNMSPEDSSIYLCSVPGSGANVLTFGAGSRLTVL.

To note about this clonotype: A clone one base away is much larger, so this may be a read error. This is likely a read error, given that the CDR3 carries no conserved phenylalanine or tryptophan at its end. The chain uses TRBV12-3 or TRBV12-4 and TRBJ2-3; perhaps TRBD2 as D (5 bases). V gave up 5 bases and J gave up 2 bases, with 14 bases separating them. This CDR3 is built from 15 residues. As DNA, the CDR3 is TGTGCCAGCAGTAATTACAGCGGCTACACAGATACGCAGTATCTT. This gives the protein CASSNYSGYTDTQYL.

In its sample, this clonotype was seen a few times. V usage is TRBV7-9 and J usage is TRBJ1-3; no firm D call. This CDR3 comprises 15 residues. V was pared by 2 bases and J by 0 bases, with 8 bases between. Germline V lookup: CDR1 SEHNR, CDR2 FQNEAQ (reference sequence). This CDR3 is CASSLLPSSGNTIYF. The CDR3, as DNA: TGTGCCAGCAGCTTACTTCCCTCCTCTGGAAACACCATATATTTT.

This clonotype occurred a few times. This likely comes from a read error, as the CDR3 has no conserved phenylalanine or tryptophan at its end. This chain connects TRBV10-3 to TRBJ2-7; 10 bases fit TRBD1. The germline V gene has CDR1 ENHRY and CDR2 SYGVKD. CDR3 length equals 13 residues. Trimming at V came to 6 bases and at J to 5 bases, leaving 4 bases not matched to a gene. CDR3 in DNA: TGTGCCATCAGCCTGGACAGGGGGAACGAGCAGTACCTC. This translates into CAISLDRGNEQYL.

The chain carries TRBV4-3 and TRBJ2-7; 7 bases agree with TRBD2. Germline V gene lookup returns CDR1 LGHNA and CDR2 YSLEER. J was trimmed by 3 bases and V by 4 bases; bases with no gene match: 9. The CDR3 is 15 residues long. The CDR3 DNA sequence: TGCGCCAGCAGCCGTCACGGCCCGGGGGGCTACGAGCAGTACTTC. This encodes CASSRHGPGGYEQYF.

Comments on this clonotype: Here the CDR3 omits its conserved ending phenylalanine or tryptophan, so a read error is the likely source. The chain is built from TRBV7-6 and TRBJ2-6; 8 bases are shared with TRBD1. CDR1 and CDR2 from the germline V gene are SGHVS and FNYEAQ. The CDR3 totals 18 residues. Trimming removed 5 bases from V and 1 base from J; junction bases left unmatched: 10. The CDR3 DNA follows: TGTGCCAGCAGCGTCGGACAGGGTCTGGGTTCTGGGGCCAACGTCCTGACTCTC. Its protein is CASSVGQGLGSGANVLTL.

This clonotype was detected ten times or more. The chain joins TRBV29-1 to TRBJ2-7, with 8 bases fitting TRBD1. Germline trimming cut 0 bases from V and 9 bases from J; bases unmatched to any gene: 10. The CDR3 loop spans 14 amino acids. The germline V gene encodes CDR1 SQVTM and CDR2 ANQGSEA. In nucleotides, the CDR3 is TGCAGCGTTGAAGAACAGGCAGGGGGCGAGGGGCAGTACTTC. This codes for CSVEEQAGGEGQYF.

This clonotype was recorded many times. The V and J genes are TRBV9 and TRBJ2-5; 7 nucleotides align to TRBD1. CDR1 is SGDLS, CDR2 YYNGEE, per germline. The CDR3 contains 13 residues. The ends lost 6 bases at V and 3 bases at J; junction bases unmatched: 5. The CDR3 loop is CASTSGTEETQYF. The CDR3 coding sequence is TGTGCCAGCACTTCCGGGACAGAAGAGACCCAGTACTTC.

This clonotype has a count of ten or more. The chain links TRBV7-9 to TRBJ1-6; D possibly corresponds to TRBD1 (5 bases). Germline-derived CDR1 and CDR2 are SEHNR and FQNEAQ (reference sequence). The ends were cut back, 3 bases at V and 8 bases at J, with 8 bases in the middle. The CDR3 extends over 13 amino acids. This CDR3 reads CASSLDTYSPLHF. In DNA form, the CDR3 reads TGTGCCAGCAGCTTGGACACTTATTCACCCCTCCACTTT.

This rearrangement joins TRBV24-1 to TRBJ1-2; a weak D match, TRBD1 (6 bases). Germline loops: CDR1 KGHDR, CDR2 SFDVKD. This CDR3 has 13 amino acids. Trimming left V 7 bases short and J 5 bases short, with 13 bases between. CDR3 loop: CATRGQWNYGYTF. The DNA of the CDR3 is TGTGCCACCAGAGGACAGTGGAATTATGGCTACACCTTC.

Worth noting for this clonotype: Just one base apart from a much larger clone, this may be a read error. This chain connects TRBV7-8 to TRBJ2-1, with TRBD2 identical over 8 bases. The V and J ends lost 8 bases and 0 bases, in that order; junction bases with no gene match: 6. CDR1 is SGHVS and CDR2 is FQNEAQ in the germline V gene. The CDR3 consists of 15 residues. Here the CDR3 DNA reads TGTGCCAGCCGGGCGGGGGGCTCCTCCTACAATGAGCAGTTCTTC. As protein: CASRAGGSSYNEQFF.

This chain uses TRBV28 with TRBJ2-7; tentative D call: TRBD2 (5 bases). CDR3 size: 15 residues. Looked up from germline, CDR1 is MDHEN and CDR2 is SYDVKM. Trimming cost V 6 bases and J 3 bases, with 18 bases left between them. The DNA of the CDR3 is TGTGCCAGCAGATATGACTGGTCGGCGGGCTACGAGCAGTACTTC. The encoded protein is CASRYDWSAGYEQYF.